The clone carrying this TCR beta chain showed up just once. What it binds is not known. The data were taken from a study of cytomegalovirus exposure and HLA in healthy donors. Study-wide points: CMV serostatus alone was available as immune exposure information.

PCR primers comprised 60 Vbeta and 13 Jbeta primers. The table came from immunoSEQ multiplex PCR; TCRdb's copy has only in-frame clones and leaves some out. The table shows around 70,000 clones, with 74% occurring only once. Deletions cut 2 bases from V and 1 base from J, with 3 bases between. CDR3 size: 13 residues. CDR1 MDHEN and CDR2 SYDVKM come from the germline V gene. This sequence originates from a human donor in good health. V usage is TRBV28 and J usage is TRBJ1-5, with unresolved D. Sequenced material: PBMCs. The CDR3 reads CASSLQSNQPQHF. The CDR3 DNA follows: TGTGCCAGCAGTTTACAAAGCAATCAGCCCCAGCATTTT.